These 30 T cell receptor beta chains share one sample of origin, sequenced in a study of a mutant IDH1 vaccine in newly diagnosed glioma. The data were produced by immunoSEQ multiplex PCR, yet TCRdb's version contains in-frame clones alone and is incomplete. The sample holds roughly 39,000 clones, approximately 80% seen once. The time point here: week 5, during vaccination. It was 300 ug of mutant IDH1 20-mer peptide that made up each vaccine dose, given with topical imiquimod. Antigen specificity for these receptors is unknown. Sequencing was performed on PBMCs, taken from a glioma patient whose treatment included an IDH1 peptide vaccine. All receptors come from a man in his forties with glioma.

This clone was detected only once. The J gene is TRBJ2-7, the V gene TRBV30, with 7 bases matching TRBD1. Germline V gene sequence: CDR1 GTSNPN, CDR2 SVGIG (reference sequence). The V gene end was trimmed by 2 bases and the J gene end by 3 bases; junction bases not matched to a gene: 4. This CDR3 region has 13 residues. CDR3 region: CAWSRDSFYEQYF. CDR3 DNA: TGTGCCTGGAGTAGGGACAGCTTCTACGAGCAGTACTTC. Complete variable domain (other parts from reference TRBV30 and TRBJ2-7): SQTIHQWPATLVQPVGSPLSLECTVEGTSNPNLYWYRQAAGRGLQLLFYSVGIGQISSEVPQNLSASRPQDRQFILSSKKLLLSDSGFYLCAWSRDSFYEQYFGPGTRLTVT.

This sequence joins TRBV30 and TRBJ2-2; a weak D match, TRBD1 (5 bases). V dropped 3 bases and J dropped 4 bases, with 9 bases sitting between them. The CDR3 sequence is 13 residues long. From germline, CDR1 is GTSNPN and CDR2 SVGIG (reference sequence). The CDR3 is CAWSPQGTGELFF. The CDR3 DNA reads as TGTGCCTGGAGCCCCCAGGGCACCGGGGAGCTGTTTTTT.

The chain links TRBV4-2 to TRBJ1-4; 9 nucleotides align to TRBD1. CDR1 LGHNA and CDR2 YNFKEQ come from the germline V gene. The CDR3 spans 15 residues. Germline trimming cut 5 bases from V and 4 bases from J; bases unmatched to any gene: 5. The CDR3 spells CASSTRQGDNEKLFF. CDR3 DNA sequence: TGTGCCAGCAGCACCCGACAGGGGGATAATGAAAAACTGTTTTTT.

The chain carries TRBV5-1 and TRBJ2-5; 10 nucleotides line up with TRBD1. The germline V gene encodes CDR1 SGHRS and CDR2 YFSETQ. J gave up 3 bases and V 0 bases, and 5 bases lay outside the gene matches. This CDR3 contains 16 residues. CDR3 sequence (DNA): TGCGCCAGCAGCTTGGGCGCGACAGGGGGCGAAGAGACCCAGTACTTC. Protein product: CASSLGATGGEETQYF.

V and J are TRBV7-9 and TRBJ1-1; D not resolved. CDR3 length: 15 residues. V shed 6 bases and J shed 1 base, with 15 bases lying between them. Germline-derived CDR1 and CDR2 are SEHNR and FQNEAQ (reference sequence). The CDR3 DNA is TGTGCCAGCAGGTTTCCCCAGCGGGCGAACACTGAAGCTTTCTTT. Protein sequence: CASRFPQRANTEAFF.

By proportion, this clone is medium-sized (0.01 to 0.1%). The chain links TRBV11-2 to TRBJ2-1, with 10 bases matching TRBD2. Per germline, CDR1 SGHAT and CDR2 FQNNGV. CDR3 size: 17 residues. V was pared by 5 bases and J by 3 bases, with 10 bases of the junction left unmatched. The CDR3 protein is CASSRGSGGAYYNEQFF. The DNA of the CDR3 is TGTGCCAGCAGCCGAGGGAGCGGGGGGGCCTACTACAATGAGCAGTTCTTC.

The chain uses TRBV6-1 and TRBJ2-5, with D tentatively TRBD1 or TRBD2 (5 bases each). CDR1 and CDR2 from the germline V gene are MNHNS and SASEGT. The CDR3 length is 11 residues. V lost 7 bases and J 4 bases, leaving 7 bases between the germline ends. CDR3 in amino acids: CASMGVETQYF. The CDR3 DNA reads TGTGCCAGCATGGGGGTAGAGACCCAGTACTTC.

The V call is TRBV7-9, the J call TRBJ1-2; weak D call: TRBD1 (5 bases). V lost 4 bases and J 5 bases, leaving 14 bases between the germline ends. The CDR3 loop spans 14 amino acids. The V gene's germline CDR1 is SEHNR and CDR2 FQNEAQ (reference sequence). CDR3 bases: TGTGCCAGCAGCTGGGGGGGGACGGATTATGGCTACACCTTC. It translates to CASSWGGTDYGYTF. Full variable domain (rest looked up from reference TRBV7-9 and TRBJ1-2): DTGVSQNPRHKITKRGQNVTFRCDPISEHNRLYWYRQTLGQGPEFLTYFQNEAQLEKSRLLSDRFSAERPKGSFSTLEIQRTEQGDSAMYLCASSWGGTDYGYTFGSGTRLTVV.

This chain uses TRBV15 with TRBJ2-7, with TRBD1 identical over 7 bases. CDR1 is LNHNV and CDR2 is YYDKDF in the germline V gene (reference sequence). The CDR3 length is 16 residues. V was pared by 2 bases and J by 2 bases, with 9 bases of the junction left unmatched. The CDR3 protein is CATSRQTGTEPYEQYF. In nucleotides, the CDR3 is TGTGCCACCAGCAGACAAACCGGGACAGAACCCTACGAGCAGTACTTC.

About this clone itself: The final CDR3 position lacks the conserved phenylalanine or tryptophan, pointing to a likely read error. The rearrangement joins TRBV5-6 to TRBJ2-3; 8 nucleotides agree with TRBD2. The CDR3 is made up of 14 amino acids. Germline lookup yields CDR1 SGHDT and CDR2 YYEEEE. With V trimmed by 2 bases and J by 6 bases, 5 bases remained unmatched. CDR3 nucleotides: TGTGCCAGCAGCTTTACGGGGGGGCAGGATACGCAGTATTTG. As protein: CASSFTGGQDTQYL.

The V and J genes are TRBV6-1 and TRBJ2-7; the D call may be TRBD1 or TRBD2 (5 bases each). Trimming removed 5 bases from V and 11 bases from J, with 13 bases in between. The CDR3 is made up of 11 amino acids. The germline V gene has CDR1 MNHNS and CDR2 SASEGT. The CDR3 sequence is CASSLGTGKYF. The CDR3 nucleotides are TGTGCCAGCAGTCTAGGGACGGGGAAGTACTTC.

This clone was seen a handful of times. The chain employs TRBV9 and TRBJ2-1; D remains ambiguous. The CDR3 spans 14 residues. CDR1 is SGDLS, CDR2 YYNGEE, per germline. Trimming left V 0 bases short and J 8 bases short, with 12 bases between. CDR3 in DNA: TGTGCCAGCAGCGTAGACCCGAGCCAGCATGAGCAGTTCTTC. Protein: CASSVDPSQHEQFF.

The chain has TRBV5-1 and TRBJ2-5, with unresolved D. Germline V CDR1 and CDR2: SGHRS, YFSETQ. V gave up 8 bases and J gave up 4 bases, with 12 bases separating them. CDR3 length equals 12 residues. This CDR3 is CASFSIRETQYF. The CDR3 region has the DNA TGCGCCAGTTTTTCGATCAGAGAGACCCAGTACTTC.

The gene calls are TRBV6-5 and TRBJ2-7; TRBD1 matches 8 bases. There are 14 residues in the CDR3. Trimming cost V 5 bases and J 4 bases; bases outside gene matches: 7. Per germline, CDR1 MNHEY and CDR2 SVGAGI. CDR3 residues: CASSPGQGEYEQYF. For the CDR3, the DNA is TGTGCCAGCAGTCCTGGACAGGGAGAGTACGAGCAGTACTTC.

V and J are TRBV15 and TRBJ1-2; tentative D call: TRBD1 (5 bases). Trimming removed 4 bases at V and 5 bases at J, with 17 bases between. In germline, CDR1 is LNHNV, CDR2 YYDKDF (reference sequence). There are 15 residues in the CDR3. The CDR3 nucleotides are TGTGCCACCAGCACGTGGGGCGGGGATGGATATGGCTACACCTTC. This translates into CATSTWGGDGYGYTF.

The chain combines TRBV7-9 with TRBJ1-1; D may be TRBD1 (6 bases). This CDR3 is 16 amino acids long. V was clipped by 1 base and J by 0 bases, with 12 bases between them. CDR1 and CDR2 (germline): SEHNR, FQNEAQ (reference sequence). CDR3 loop: CASSLGHRDVNTEAFF. The CDR3 DNA reads TGTGCCAGCAGCTTAGGGCACAGGGACGTGAACACTGAAGCTTTCTTT.

The chain combines TRBV6-1 with TRBJ2-7, with D unresolved. V lost 7 bases and J lost 0, with 13 bases in between. Looked up from germline, CDR1 is MNHNS and CDR2 is SASEGT. There are 14 residues in the CDR3. The CDR3 nucleotides are TGTGCCAGCATCTCTTGGAAGAGCTCCTACGAGCAGTACTTC. Its translation is CASISWKSSYEQYF.

The genes are TRBV19 and TRBJ2-1, with TRBD2 identical over 7 bases. Looked up from germline, CDR1 is LNHDA and CDR2 is SQIVND (reference sequence). Trimming removed 1 base from V and 11 bases from J; junction bases left unmatched: 2. The CDR3 has 12 residues. CDR3 nucleotides: TGTGCCAGTAGTATAGCCGGGGGGAAGCAGTTCTTC. The encoded protein is CASSIAGGKQFF.

The chain recombines TRBV13 with TRBJ2-2; 10 nucleotides agree with TRBD1. Per the germline V gene, CDR1 is PRHDT and CDR2 is FYEKMQ (reference sequence). Trimming cost V 5 bases and J 6 bases; bases outside gene matches: 6. The CDR3 loop spans 15 amino acids. The DNA for the CDR3 is TGTGCCAGCAGCCCGGGGGGACAGGGGTCCGGGGAGCTGTTTTTT. Its protein is CASSPGGQGSGELFF.

The CDR3 loop reads CASSESPGGSYEQYF. The CDR3 nucleotides read TGTGCCAGCAGTGAAAGTCCAGGGGGGTCCTACGAGCAGTACTTC. The chain joins TRBV25-1 to TRBJ2-7, with D perhaps matching TRBD1 (7 bases). The CDR3 extends over 15 amino acids. CDR1 is MGHDK and CDR2 is SYGVNS in the germline V gene. With 2 bases removed from V and 1 base from J, the gap between germline ends came to 12 bases.

The CDR3 region is CASSWVTSGPYNEQFF. The CDR3 nucleotides are TGTGCCAGCAGCTGGGTGACTAGCGGTCCCTACAATGAGCAGTTCTTC. The chain has TRBV7-9 and TRBJ2-1; TRBD2 matches at 9 bases. J was trimmed by 2 bases and V by 4 bases; bases with no gene match: 6. Germline V lookup: CDR1 SEHNR, CDR2 FQNEAQ (reference sequence). The CDR3 totals 16 residues. The entire variable domain, with the rest obtained from reference TRBV7-9 and TRBJ2-1, is as follows: DTGVSQNPRHKITKRGQNVTFRCDPISEHNRLYWYRQTLGQGPEFLTYFQNEAQLEKSRLLSDRFSAERPKGSFSTLEIQRTEQGDSAMYLCASSWVTSGPYNEQFFGPGTRLTVL.

The V call is TRBV2, the J call TRBJ1-1; D possibly corresponds to TRBD1 (5 bases). CDR1 is SNHLY and CDR2 is FYNNEI in the germline V gene. This CDR3 comprises 14 residues. The CDR3 DNA is TGTGCGGTTACCCTGGCAGGGAGTGGCACTGAAGCTTTCTTT. Translation: CAVTLAGSGTEAFF.

The V gene is TRBV4-2, the J gene TRBJ2-7; 9 positions agree with TRBD2. Germline V CDR1 and CDR2: LGHNA, YNFKEQ. Germline trimming cut 0 bases from V and 0 bases from J; bases unmatched to any gene: 3. The CDR3 contains 16 residues. The CDR3 region is CASSQEGGGASYEQYF. CDR3 sequence (DNA): TGTGCCAGCAGCCAAGAGGGCGGGGGGGCCTCCTACGAGCAGTACTTC.

This clone occurred a few times. The V call is TRBV19, the J call TRBJ1-1, with 8 bases fitting TRBD1. The V gene end was trimmed by 6 bases and the J gene end by 4 bases; junction bases not matched to a gene: 10. This CDR3 spans 15 amino acids. Germline-derived CDR1 and CDR2 are LNHDA and SQIVND (reference sequence). The CDR3: CASRSQGVVGTEAFF. The CDR3 bases are TGTGCCAGTAGATCACAGGGGGTTGTGGGCACTGAAGCTTTCTTT.

The chain links TRBV18 to TRBJ2-7; 9 positions match TRBD1. The V gene end was trimmed by 4 bases and the J gene end by 6 bases; junction bases not matched to a gene: 7. CDR1 is KGHSH and CDR2 is LQKENI in the germline V gene. CDR3 size: 14 residues. The CDR3 DNA reads TGTGCCAGCTCACTGGGACAGGGCGAAGTCGAGCAGTACTTC. Encoded protein: CASSLGQGEVEQYF.

The chain employs TRBV7-9 and TRBJ1-2; 7 bases are a match to TRBD1. This CDR3 has 13 amino acids. Germline CDR1 and CDR2: SEHNR and FQNEAQ (reference sequence). V gave up 1 base and J gave up 8 bases; unmatched junction bases: 4. The CDR3 region is CASSLVKGGGYTF. Here the CDR3 DNA reads TGTGCCAGCAGCTTAGTGAAAGGGGGCGGCTACACCTTC. Using reference TRBV7-9 and TRBJ1-2 for the parts outside the CDR3, the full variable domain is DTGVSQNPRHKITKRGQNVTFRCDPISEHNRLYWYRQTLGQGPEFLTYFQNEAQLEKSRLLSDRFSAERPKGSFSTLEIQRTEQGDSAMYLCASSLVKGGGYTFGSGTRLTVV.

This clone was detected a few times. Compared with germline, one end of the junction differs, possibly owing to a read error. The V and J genes are TRBV28 and TRBJ2-3; D unclear. This CDR3 comprises 14 residues. Germline loops: CDR1 MDHEN, CDR2 SYDVKM. This CDR3 reads CATSLPGPTDTQYF. CDR3 coding DNA: TGTGCCACCAGTCTCCCCGGACCCACAGATACGCAGTATTTT.

The gene calls are TRBV2 and TRBJ2-7; 10 nucleotides agree with TRBD2. The CDR3 is 14 residues long. V gave up 7 bases and J gave up 7 bases; unmatched junction bases: 10. Germline-derived CDR1 and CDR2 are SNHLY and FYNNEI. Here the CDR3 reads CASTQVGLALEQYF. The CDR3 DNA reads as TGTGCCAGCACCCAAGTGGGACTAGCGTTGGAGCAGTACTTC.

The sample holds a few counts of this clone. The rearrangement links TRBV18 to TRBJ1-1; the D is unclear. Trimming left V 1 base short and J 0 bases short, with 6 bases between. CDR1 and CDR2 (germline): KGHSH, LQKENI. The CDR3 runs 14 residues. In DNA form, the CDR3 reads TGTGCCAGCTCACCACTAGGAATGAACACTGAAGCTTTCTTT. This codes for CASSPLGMNTEAFF.

The CDR3 sequence: CSAYNRETQYF. The CDR3 DNA follows: TGCAGTGCTTACAATAGAGAGACCCAGTACTTC. The chain joins TRBV20-1 to TRBJ2-5, with D unclear. This CDR3 comprises 11 residues. Germline V gene data show CDR1 as DFQATT and CDR2 as SNEGSKA (reference sequence). Between the trimmed V and J ends, which lost 5 bases and 4 bases, there was a span of 8 bases.